This entry features one T cell receptor (beta chain) sequence. The antigen is undetermined. TCRdb re-analysed the multiplex PCR reads in MiXCR, keeping a single row per CDR3 protein. The table includes 50,000 to 65,000 distinct CDR3 sequences, under 55% detected once. These data are taken from a study of breast tumors, draining lymph nodes, adjacent tissues. Study findings and constraints: Tumor repertoires ranked between lymph nodes and nontumor tissue in diversity, with V and J gene preferences. That most tumor T cells come from lymph nodes remained unproven. Findings are consistent with lymph node origin and intratumoral expansion of most tumor T cells.

Trimming cost V 2 bases and J 2 bases; bases outside gene matches: 13. Germline V gene lookup returns CDR1 DFQATT and CDR2 SNEGSKA (reference sequence). There are 18 residues in the CDR3. The receptor comes from a female donor with breast cancer. Some clones in this sample may be carry-over from other donors' samples. V gene TRBV20-1 combines with J gene TRBJ1-1, with TRBD1 matching over 11 bases. Sequencing was carried out using breast tumor tissue. This chain's CDR3 is CSARPREGTGGSNTEAFF. In DNA, the CDR3 is TGCAGTGCTAGACCTAGGGAAGGGACAGGGGGTTCAAACACTGAAGCTTTCTTT.